These 10 T cell receptor beta chains originate from one sample sequenced in a study of cytomegalovirus exposure and HLA in healthy donors. A multiplex PCR was run with 60 Vbeta primers and 13 Jbeta primers. Profiling relied on immunoSEQ multiplex PCR, and the TCRdb table lists in-frame clones only, not all of them. The sample lists some 180,000 clones; 70% to 85% were seen once. Sequencing used PBMCs. The receptors were gathered from a woman in her sixties or seventies in good health and CMV-seropositive.

This chain connects TRBV28 to TRBJ1-2; 7 bases fit TRBD1. The CDR3 length is 16 residues. The V gene's germline CDR1 is MDHEN and CDR2 SYDVKM. Trimming took 6 bases from V and 8 from J; bases not matched to a gene: 18. In nucleotides, the CDR3 is TGTGCCAGCAGCCAGATTAACAGGGGCCAAGTTAGGGGCTACACCTTC. This gives the protein CASSQINRGQVRGYTF.

The chain joins TRBV5-6 to TRBJ1-5; 8 bases map to TRBD1. Germline assignment: CDR1 SGHDT and CDR2 YYEEEE. Trimming took 4 bases from V and 4 from J; bases not matched to a gene: 7. The CDR3 spans 15 residues. The CDR3 coding sequence is TGTGCCAGCAGCCAAATCGACAGGGGTAATCAGCCCCAGCATTTT. Translating it yields CASSQIDRGNQPQHF.

The V and J genes are TRBV7-9 and TRBJ1-5; tentative D call: TRBD1 (6 bases). Trimming cost V 3 bases and J 4 bases, with 13 bases left between them. The germline V gene has CDR1 SEHNR and CDR2 FQNEAQ (reference sequence). The CDR3 runs 15 residues. The CDR3 protein is CASSLGAQDNQPQHF. The CDR3 DNA follows: TGTGCCAGCAGCTTGGGGGCACAGGATAATCAGCCCCAGCATTTT.

The J gene is TRBJ2-1, the V gene TRBV5-4; 9 bases line up with TRBD2. Germline trimming cut 3 bases from V and 7 bases from J; bases unmatched to any gene: 8. CDR1 SGHNT and CDR2 YYREEE come from the germline V gene (reference sequence). The CDR3 totals 15 residues. CDR3 bases: TGTGCCAGCAGCTCCGCGGGGGGGTGGGGGAATGAGCAGTTCTTC. Protein product: CASSSAGGWGNEQFF.

This chain uses TRBV5-5 with TRBJ2-7; the D gene is possibly TRBD1 (5 bases). The V gene's germline CDR1 is SGHKS and CDR2 YYEKEE (reference sequence). CDR3 length equals 12 residues. Deletions cut 4 bases from V and 4 bases from J, with 9 bases between. The CDR3 loop reads CASSGARYEQYF. Here the CDR3 DNA reads TGTGCCAGCAGCGGGGCCCGGTACGAGCAGTACTTC.

This rearrangement joins TRBV29-1 to TRBJ2-3, with 13 bases identical to TRBD2. The CDR3 loop spans 15 amino acids. Germline trimming cut 4 bases from V and 8 bases from J; bases unmatched to any gene: 9. CDR1 and CDR2 from the germline V gene are SQVTM and ANQGSEA. This chain's CDR3 is CSVVGTSGVLATQYF. CDR3 DNA: TGCAGCGTTGTAGGGACTAGCGGGGTTTTAGCTACGCAGTATTTT.

The V call is TRBV28, the J call TRBJ1-2; 9 bases line up with TRBD1. From germline, CDR1 is MDHEN and CDR2 SYDVKM. J was trimmed by 8 bases and V by 4 bases; bases with no gene match: 8. The CDR3 loop spans 14 amino acids. The CDR3 DNA reads TGTGCCAGCAGTTACCCGGGACAGGGATGGGGCTACACCTTC. This translates into CASSYPGQGWGYTF.

The sample holds a few counts of this clone. The chain recombines TRBV5-1 with TRBJ2-7; 9 bases agree with TRBD1. CDR3 length: 16 amino acids. CDR1 SGHRS and CDR2 YFSETQ come from the germline V gene. With V trimmed by 0 bases and J by 1 base, 5 bases remained unmatched. CDR3 sequence reads: CASSLGGTGQSYEQYF. The CDR3 nucleotides are TGCGCCAGCAGCTTGGGGGGGACAGGGCAATCCTACGAGCAGTACTTC.

This rearrangement joins TRBV10-3 to TRBJ2-5; D uncertain. V was trimmed by 1 base and J by 4 bases, leaving 19 bases between them. Germline CDR1 and CDR2: ENHRY and SYGVKD. The CDR3 has 17 amino acids. The DNA for the CDR3 is TGTGCCATCAGTGAGTTTTCATTGGGCTTCCTCCGAGAGACCCAGTACTTC. This sequence encodes CAISEFSLGFLRETQYF.

This clone was found once. The chain has TRBV21-1 and TRBJ2-5; the table's D call of TRBD1 was not tested on the DNA. TRBV21-1 counts as a pseudogene. The CDR3 extends over 15 amino acids. The CDR3 spells CASSKGGHKQETQYF. DNA of the CDR3: TGTGCCAGCAGCAAAGGGGGACACAAACAAGAGACCCAGTACTTC.